This entry describes one T cell receptor beta chain. Its antigen is unidentified. Through a sample-barcoded 5' primer and a J-beta primer mix, a second PCR was run for roughly 7 to 11 cycles. TCRdb re-called the 5' RACE reads through MiXCR, storing one row per CDR3 protein. This table has about 680,000 distinct CDR3 sequences, around half appearing once. The data derive from a study of blood T cells in healthy people across ages. The CDR3 runs to 14 residues. Trimming removed 4 bases from V and 8 bases from J; junction bases left unmatched: 7. Per the germline V gene, CDR1 is ENHRY and CDR2 is SYGVKD. The study, taken as a whole, reports: The study found more naive CD4+ cells and higher diversity in long-lived than aged donors.

Specimen: blood. The receptor was isolated from a woman aged 55-69 years in good health. This chain joins TRBV10-3 and TRBJ2-2, with 7 bases fitting TRBD1. The chain's CDR3 is CAISVDRDGGELFF. Written as DNA, the CDR3 is TGTGCCATCAGTGTCGACAGGGATGGTGGGGAGCTGTTTTTT.